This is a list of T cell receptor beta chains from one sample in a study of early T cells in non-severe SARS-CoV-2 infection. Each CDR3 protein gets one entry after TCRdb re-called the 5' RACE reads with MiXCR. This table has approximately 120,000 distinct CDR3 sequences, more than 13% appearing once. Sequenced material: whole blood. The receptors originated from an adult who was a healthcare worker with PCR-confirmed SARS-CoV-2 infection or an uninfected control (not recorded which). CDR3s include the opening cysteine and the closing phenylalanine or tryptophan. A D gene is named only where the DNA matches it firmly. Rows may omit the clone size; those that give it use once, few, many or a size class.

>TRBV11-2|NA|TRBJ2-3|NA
CASSLDGHHILSTDTQYF
TGTGCCAGCAGCTTAGATGGCCATCACATTCTCTCGACAGATACGCAGTATTTT
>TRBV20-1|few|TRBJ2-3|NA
CSASIAEYTDTQYF
TGCAGTGCTTCTATAGCGGAATACACAGATACGCAGTATTTT
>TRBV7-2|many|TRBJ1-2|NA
CASSLGGHDYGYTF
TGTGCCAGCAGCTTAGGCGGGCATGACTATGGCTACACCTTC
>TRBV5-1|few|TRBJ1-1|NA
CASSPVRNTEAFF
TGCGCCAGCAGCCCCGTTCGGAACACTGAAGCTTTCTTT
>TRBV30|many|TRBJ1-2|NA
CAWSSQGYGYTF
TGTGCCTGGAGTAGCCAGGGCTATGGCTACACCTTC
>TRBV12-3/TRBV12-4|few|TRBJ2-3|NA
CASIDEFTDTQYF
TGTGCCAGCATCGATGAGTTTACCGATACGCAGTATTTT
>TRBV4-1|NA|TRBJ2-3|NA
CASSHPLVDTQYF
TGCGCCAGCAGCCACCCCTTGGTAGATACGCAGTATTTT
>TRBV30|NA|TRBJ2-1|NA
CVWSPGETDEQFF
TGTGTCTGGAGTCCAGGGGAGACGGATGAGCAGTTCTTC
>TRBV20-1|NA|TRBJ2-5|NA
CSARLGQQETQYF
TGCAGTGCCCGCCTGGGCCAGCAAGAGACCCAGTACTTC
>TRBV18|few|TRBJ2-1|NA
CASSPPSGPLTYNEQFF
TGTGCCAGCTCACCACCAAGTGGGCCCCTGACCTACAATGAGCAGTTCTTC
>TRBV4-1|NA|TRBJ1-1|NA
CASSQGRYTEAFF
TGCGCCAGCAGCCAAGGACGGTACACTGAAGCTTTCTTT
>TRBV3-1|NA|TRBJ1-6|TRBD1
CASSQETGGRPLHF
TGTGCCAGCAGCCAAGAGACAGGGGGTCGACCCCTCCACTTT
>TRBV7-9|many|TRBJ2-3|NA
CASSLGTVTDTQYF
TGTGCCAGCAGCTTAGGGACTGTCACAGATACGCAGTATTTT
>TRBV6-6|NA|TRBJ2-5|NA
CASSYRETQYF
TGTGCCAGCAGTTACCGAGAGACCCAGTACTTC
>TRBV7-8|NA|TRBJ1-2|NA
CASSPSYREGGGYTF
TGTGCCAGCAGCCCGTCTTACAGGGAAGGAGGTGGCTACACCTTC
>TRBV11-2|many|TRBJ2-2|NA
CASSFGRNTGELFF
TGTGCCAGCAGCTTCGGCAGGAACACCGGGGAGCTGTTTTTT
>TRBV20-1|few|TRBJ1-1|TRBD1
CSARGAGDRVHTEAFF
TGCAGTGCGAGAGGGGCGGGGGACAGGGTACACACTGAAGCTTTCTTT
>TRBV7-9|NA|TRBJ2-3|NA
CASSPKPLGDTQYF
TGTGCCAGCAGCCCGAAACCTCTTGGAGATACGCAGTATTTT
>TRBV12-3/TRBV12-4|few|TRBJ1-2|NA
CASTPLGYPGYTF
TGTGCCAGCACCCCTCTCGGGTATCCTGGCTACACCTTC
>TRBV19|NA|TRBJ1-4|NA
CASSGSGKGREKLFF
TGTGCCAGTAGTGGCTCAGGGAAAGGACGGGAAAAACTGTTTTTT
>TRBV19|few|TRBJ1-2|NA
CATWTEANYGYTF
TGTGCCACTTGGACGGAGGCCAACTATGGCTACACCTTC
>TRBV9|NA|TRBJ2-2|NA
CASSGVGDTGELFF
TGTGCCAGCAGCGGGGTTGGGGACACCGGGGAGCTGTTTTTT
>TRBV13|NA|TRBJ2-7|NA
CASSLRSPEQYF
TGTGCCAGCAGCTTAAGGTCGCCTGAGCAGTACTTC
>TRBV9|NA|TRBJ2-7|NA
CASSVGPSGREYF
TGTGCCAGCAGCGTAGGTCCGTCAGGGCGAGAGTACTTC
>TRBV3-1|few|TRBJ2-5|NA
CASNRQDRSQETQYF
TGTGCCAGCAACCGACAGGACCGATCACAAGAGACCCAGTACTTC
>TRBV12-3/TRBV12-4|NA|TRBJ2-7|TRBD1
CASSRDRENEQYF
TGTGCCAGCAGCCGCGACAGGGAGAACGAGCAGTACTTC
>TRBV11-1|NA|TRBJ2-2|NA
CASSSHTNTGELFF
TGTGCCAGCAGCTCTCACACCAACACCGGGGAGCTGTTTTTT
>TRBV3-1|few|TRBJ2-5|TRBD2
CASSQGGLAGPKETQYF
TGTGCCAGCAGCCAAGGGGGACTAGCAGGACCCAAAGAGACCCAGTACTTC
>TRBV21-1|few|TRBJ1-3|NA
CASSRTGSPNAIYF
TGTGCCAGCAGTCGGACAGGGTCGCCAAACGCCATATATTTT
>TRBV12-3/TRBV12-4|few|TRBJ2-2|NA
CASNAGLTVNTGELFF
TGTGCCAGCAACGCCGGACTGACAGTGAACACCGGGGAGCTGTTTTTT
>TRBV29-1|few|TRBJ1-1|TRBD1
CSSRTGNTEAFF
TGCAGCTCCCGGACAGGGAACACTGAAGCTTTCTTT
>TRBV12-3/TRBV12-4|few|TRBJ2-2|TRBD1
CASSYGTGMVTGELFF
TGTGCCAGCAGTTACGGGACAGGGATGGTCACCGGGGAGCTGTTTTTT
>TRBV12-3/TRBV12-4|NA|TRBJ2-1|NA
CASSAGQLYNEQFF
TGTGCCAGCAGTGCCGGACAGCTCTACAATGAGCAGTTCTTC
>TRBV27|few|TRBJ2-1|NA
CASSWVDRFDEQFF
TGTGCCAGCAGTTGGGTCGACAGGTTCGATGAGCAGTTCTTC
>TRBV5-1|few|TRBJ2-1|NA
CASSLAAGTYNEQFF
TGCGCCAGCAGCTTGGCGGCGGGGACCTACAATGAGCAGTTCTTC
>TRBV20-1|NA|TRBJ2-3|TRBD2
CSALPLTSGETDTQYF
TGCAGTGCCTTACCTCTGACTAGCGGGGAGACAGATACGCAGTATTTT
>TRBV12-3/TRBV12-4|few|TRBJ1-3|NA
CASNFTGTLNSGNTIYF
TGTGCCAGCAATTTCACCGGGACCCTCAACTCTGGAAACACCATATATTTT
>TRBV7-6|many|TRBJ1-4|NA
CASSTSSRANEKLFF
TGTGCCAGCAGCACGAGCTCTAGGGCTAATGAAAAACTGTTTTTT
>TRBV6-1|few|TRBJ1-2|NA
CASSEAQGSGYGYTF
TGTGCCAGCAGTGAAGCGCAGGGTTCTGGCTATGGCTACACCTTC
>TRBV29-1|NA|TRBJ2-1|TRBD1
CSARTGPREQFF
TGCAGCGCCCGGACAGGGCCTAGGGAGCAGTTCTTC
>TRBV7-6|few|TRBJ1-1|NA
CASSLNAGGTEAFF
TGTGCCAGCAGCCTGAATGCGGGGGGAACTGAAGCTTTCTTT
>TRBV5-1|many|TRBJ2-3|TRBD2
CASSLRTSGSTDTQYF
TGCGCCAGCAGCTTGCGGACTAGCGGCTCGACAGATACGCAGTATTTT
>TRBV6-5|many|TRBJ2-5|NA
CASSYVAQGAQYF
TGTGCCAGCAGTTACGTCGCTCAAGGGGCCCAGTACTTC
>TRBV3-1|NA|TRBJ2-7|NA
CASSPSRGYEQYF
TGTGCCAGCAGCCCGAGCAGGGGCTACGAGCAGTACTTC
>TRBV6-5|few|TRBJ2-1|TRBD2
CASRAQLAGGPYNEQFF
TGTGCCAGCAGAGCCCAGTTAGCGGGGGGGCCCTACAATGAGCAGTTCTTC
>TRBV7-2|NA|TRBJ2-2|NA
CASSNRYGTGELFF
TGTGCCAGCAGCAACCGATATGGCACCGGGGAGCTGTTTTTT
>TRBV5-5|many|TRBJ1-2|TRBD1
CASSGQGSDPHGYTF
TGTGCCAGCAGCGGACAGGGTAGTGATCCGCATGGCTACACCTTC